The T cell receptor (beta chain) under discussion was sequenced for a study of shared clonotypes between healthy human individuals. This clone was seen once. Germline values: CDR1 SGHRS, CDR2 YFSETQ. Between the trimmed V and J ends, which lost 5 bases and 0 bases, there was a span of 12 bases. The CDR3 sequence is 14 residues long. TCRdb keeps only in-frame clones here, not all; method: immunoSEQ multiplex PCR. Found here are roughly 700,000 clones, around two thirds of them singletons; the top ten hold under 2%. The TCR originated in a woman aged 25 to 39 in good health. This sequence joins TRBV5-1 and TRBJ2-7, with TRBD1 as a possible D gene (5 bases). The sample consisted of memory CD4+ T cells sorted from blood. Subset specified: CD45RA-negative fraction. CDR3: CASRLLDTSYEQYF. The CDR3 DNA reads as TGCGCCAGCAGACTTCTGGACACCTCCTACGAGCAGTACTTC.